Listed here are 16 T cell receptor beta chains from one sample, sequenced in a study of shared clonotypes between healthy human individuals. The method was immunoSEQ multiplex PCR; TCRdb's version includes in-frame clones alone and lacks a portion of them. The table has around 2.1 million clones, nearly 97% seen once. Specimen: naive CD4+ T cells sorted from blood. Subset indicated: CD45RA+ positively selected. These receptors came from a man aged 18 to 29 in good health.

A word on this clone: Other DNA sequences within the sample encode an identical CDR3. The CDR3 coding sequence is TGTGCCAGCAGCGTAGCTACAGGGGGCTGGACCGGGGAGCTGTTTTTT. Translation gives CASSVATGGWTGELFF. The chain combines TRBV9 with TRBJ2-2, with TRBD1 matching 9 bases. With V trimmed by 0 bases and J by 5 bases, 5 bases remained unmatched. The CDR3 is 16 amino acids. In germline, CDR1 is SGDLS, CDR2 YYNGEE.

The chain combines TRBV11-2 with TRBJ2-3; 7 nucleotides agree with TRBD2. This CDR3 comprises 15 residues. V gave up 1 base and J gave up 3 bases; unmatched junction bases: 4. Looked up from germline, CDR1 is SGHAT and CDR2 is FQNNGV. CDR3 in amino acids: CASSLVSGGTDTQYF. The DNA for the CDR3 is TGTGCCAGCAGCTTAGTGTCGGGGGGTACAGATACGCAGTATTTT.

The chain links TRBV19 to TRBJ1-1; D is perhaps TRBD1 (5 bases). V shed 6 bases and J shed 1 base, with 12 bases lying between them. The CDR3 contains 14 residues. Germline values: CDR1 LNHDA, CDR2 SQIVND (reference sequence). This CDR3 reads CASRNPGTNTEAFF. The DNA for the CDR3 is TGTGCCAGTAGAAACCCAGGGACGAACACTGAAGCTTTCTTT.

V and J are TRBV7-8 and TRBJ1-2; no clear D. V was clipped by 5 bases and J by 8 bases, with 12 bases between them. The CDR3 runs to 12 residues. The germline gives CDR1 SGHVS, CDR2 FQNEAQ. The chain's CDR3 is CASSPRLGGYTF. The CDR3, as DNA: TGTGCCAGCAGCCCTCGATTGGGCGGCTACACCTTC.

The rearrangement uses TRBV19 and TRBJ2-5; 7 positions agree with TRBD1. CDR1 and CDR2 (germline): LNHDA, SQIVND (reference sequence). With V trimmed by 6 bases and J by 5 bases, 6 bases remained unmatched. The CDR3 length is 13 residues. This CDR3 is CASRNRGGETQYF. The DNA for the CDR3 is TGTGCCAGTAGGAACAGGGGTGGGGAGACCCAGTACTTC.

This clone was seen more than once but under ten times. The CDR3 spells CASRAGQSPLHF. In DNA form, the CDR3 reads TGTGCCAGCAGAGCCGGACAGTCACCCCTCCACTTT. This chain joins TRBV2 and TRBJ1-6, with a possible D match to TRBD1 (6 bases). CDR1 and CDR2 (germline): SNHLY, FYNNEI. The CDR3 is 12 amino acids. Trimming left V 6 bases short and J 10 bases short, with 10 bases between.

The chain couples TRBV4-1 to TRBJ1-2; no clear D gene. V lost 2 bases to trimming and J lost 5 bases, with 18 bases between them. CDR1 and CDR2 (germline): MGHRA, YSYEKL. The CDR3 covers 16 residues. In DNA, the CDR3 is TGCGCCAGCAGCCAAATCACCGCAGGACCTCCTTATGGCTACACCTTC. Its translation: CASSQITAGPPYGYTF.

The chain carries TRBV6-6 and TRBJ1-2; TRBD1 aligns across 8 bases. The V and J ends lost 6 bases and 5 bases, in that order; junction bases with no gene match: 2. This CDR3 is 12 amino acids long. CDR1 is MNHNY, CDR2 SVGAGI, per germline (reference sequence). This CDR3 is CASRGQDYGYTF. The CDR3 DNA reads as TGTGCCAGCAGGGGACAGGATTATGGCTACACCTTC.

In regard to this clone: At the DNA level, this CDR3 is encoded by other sequences in the same sample as well. This rearrangement joins TRBV5-1 to TRBJ2-1; D remains unclear. Trimming stripped 0 bases from V and 2 bases from J, with 3 bases between. The length of the CDR3 is 13 residues. Germline values: CDR1 SGHRS, CDR2 YFSETQ. The DNA of the CDR3 is TGCGCCAGCAGCTTGGGGGCCTACAATGAGCAGTTCTTC. Encoded protein: CASSLGAYNEQFF.

The genes are TRBV7-2 and TRBJ1-2; D is perhaps TRBD1 (5 bases). The CDR3 length is 15 residues. Germline-derived CDR1 and CDR2 are SGHTA and FQGNSA. Deletions cut 5 bases from V and 4 bases from J, with 17 bases between. CDR3 residues: CASSPRLPGGYGYTF. In nucleotides, the CDR3 is TGTGCCAGCAGCCCCCGCCTCCCCGGGGGCTATGGCTACACCTTC.

V is TRBV6-5 and J is TRBJ2-7, with 8 nucleotides matching TRBD1. Germline-derived CDR1 and CDR2 are MNHEY and SVGAGI. V trimming: 6 bases; J trimming: 1 base; junction bases outside the gene matches: 5. The CDR3 length is 14 residues. CDR3 protein: CASSQGTGSYEQYF. In DNA form, the CDR3 reads TGTGCCAGCAGCCAAGGGACAGGTTCCTACGAGCAGTACTTC.

The rearrangement joins TRBV5-1 to TRBJ2-7; 9 bases match TRBD2. Germline CDR1 reads SGHRS; CDR2 reads YFSETQ. This CDR3 is 15 amino acids long. Losses at the gene ends were 3 bases for V and 2 bases for J; bases not matched to a gene: 6. For the CDR3, the DNA is TGCGCCAGCAGCTCTGGCGGGGGGGCCCCCTACGAGCAGTACTTC. It translates to CASSSGGGAPYEQYF.

Notes on this clone: The sample has other DNA sequences that encode this CDR3 too. The CDR3 sequence is CASSSRTGSEKLFF. Here the CDR3 DNA reads TGTGCCAGCAGCTCCCGGACAGGGAGTGAAAAACTGTTTTTT. The rearrangement joins TRBV7-2 to TRBJ1-4; TRBD1 aligns across 8 bases. This CDR3 contains 14 residues. V shed 4 bases and J 7 bases; nucleotides not matched to a gene: 5. CDR1 is SGHTA, CDR2 FQGNSA, per germline.

The chain uses TRBV5-1 and TRBJ1-2; no clear D gene. CDR3 length: 16 residues. V shed 0 bases and J shed 0 bases, with 12 bases lying between them. Looked up from germline, CDR1 is SGHRS and CDR2 is YFSETQ. The chain's CDR3 is CASSLVKDASNYGYTF. The CDR3 nucleotides read TGCGCCAGCAGCTTGGTCAAGGACGCCTCTAACTATGGCTACACCTTC.

The V and J genes are TRBV29-1 and TRBJ1-1; 8 bases are shared with TRBD1. The CDR3 sequence is 15 residues long. V was pared by 4 bases and J by 4 bases, with 11 bases of the junction left unmatched. Germline assignment: CDR1 SQVTM and CDR2 ANQGSEA. CDR3 in DNA: TGCAGCGTTGTGCTCCAGGGGGCGCGGAGCACTGAAGCTTTCTTT. Translation gives CSVVLQGARSTEAFF.

This chain connects TRBV15 to TRBJ2-7; D is undetermined. Trimming removed 0 bases at V and 3 bases at J, with 9 bases between. Germline V CDR1 and CDR2: LNHNV, YYDKDF (reference sequence). The CDR3 extends over 14 amino acids. CDR3 DNA: TGTGCCACCAGCAGAGAACCTGGAGACTACGAGCAGTACTTC. It specifies CATSREPGDYEQYF.